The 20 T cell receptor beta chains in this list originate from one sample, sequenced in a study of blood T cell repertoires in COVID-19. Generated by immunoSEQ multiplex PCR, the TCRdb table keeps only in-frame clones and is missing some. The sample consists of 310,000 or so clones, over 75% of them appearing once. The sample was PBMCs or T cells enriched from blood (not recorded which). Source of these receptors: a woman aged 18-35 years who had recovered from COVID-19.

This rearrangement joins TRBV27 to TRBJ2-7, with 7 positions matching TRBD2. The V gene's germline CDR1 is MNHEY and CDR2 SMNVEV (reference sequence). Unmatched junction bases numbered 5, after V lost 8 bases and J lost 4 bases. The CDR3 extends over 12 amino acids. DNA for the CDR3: TGTGCCAGCGGGGGAGGGGTTTACGAGCAGTACTTC. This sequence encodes CASGGGVYEQYF.

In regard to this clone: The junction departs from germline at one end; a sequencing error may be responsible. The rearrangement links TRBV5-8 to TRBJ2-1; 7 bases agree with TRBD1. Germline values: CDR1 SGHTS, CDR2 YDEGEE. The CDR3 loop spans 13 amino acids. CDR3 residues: CASSLGLSRDSIF. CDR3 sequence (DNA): TGTGCCAGCAGCTTGGGTTTAAGTCGGGACAGCATCTTC. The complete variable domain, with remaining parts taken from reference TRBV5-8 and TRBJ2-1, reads EAGVTQSPTHLIKTRGQQATLRCSPISGHTSVYWYQQALGLGLQFLLWYDEGEERNRGNFPPRFSGRQFPNYSSELNVNALELEDSALYLCASSLGLSRDSIFGPGTRLTVL.

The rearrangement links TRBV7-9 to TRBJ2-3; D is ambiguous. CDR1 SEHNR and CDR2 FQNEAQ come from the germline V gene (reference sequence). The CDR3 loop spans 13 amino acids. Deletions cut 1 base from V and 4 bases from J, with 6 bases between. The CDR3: CASSLGLADTQYF. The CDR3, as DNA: TGTGCCAGCAGCTTAGGGCTCGCAGATACGCAGTATTTT.

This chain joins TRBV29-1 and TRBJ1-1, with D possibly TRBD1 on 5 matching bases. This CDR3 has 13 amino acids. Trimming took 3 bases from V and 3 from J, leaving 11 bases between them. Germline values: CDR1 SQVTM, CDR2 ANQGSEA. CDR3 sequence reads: CSVEMQGYTEAFF. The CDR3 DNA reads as TGCAGCGTTGAGATGCAGGGATACACTGAAGCTTTCTTT.

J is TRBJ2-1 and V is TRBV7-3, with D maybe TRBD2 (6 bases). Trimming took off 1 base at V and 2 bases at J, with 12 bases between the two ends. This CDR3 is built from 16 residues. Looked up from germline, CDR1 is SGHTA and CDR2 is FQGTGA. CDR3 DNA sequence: TGTGCCAGCAGCTTAAATCCGGGGGATCCCTACAATGAGCAGTTCTTC. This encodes CASSLNPGDPYNEQFF.

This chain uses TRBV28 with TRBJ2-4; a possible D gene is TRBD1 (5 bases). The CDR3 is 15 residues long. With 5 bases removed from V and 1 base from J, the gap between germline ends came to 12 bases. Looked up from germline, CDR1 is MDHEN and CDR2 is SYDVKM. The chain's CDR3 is CASSPGFGAKNIQYF. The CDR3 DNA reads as TGTGCCAGCAGTCCAGGGTTTGGGGCCAAAAACATTCAGTACTTC.

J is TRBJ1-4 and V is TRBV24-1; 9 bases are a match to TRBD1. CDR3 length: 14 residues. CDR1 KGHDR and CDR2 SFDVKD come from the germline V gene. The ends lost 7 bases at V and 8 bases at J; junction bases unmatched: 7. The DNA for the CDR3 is TGTGCCACCAGCCCTGGGACAGGGATAGAAAAACTGTTTTTT. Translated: CATSPGTGIEKLFF.

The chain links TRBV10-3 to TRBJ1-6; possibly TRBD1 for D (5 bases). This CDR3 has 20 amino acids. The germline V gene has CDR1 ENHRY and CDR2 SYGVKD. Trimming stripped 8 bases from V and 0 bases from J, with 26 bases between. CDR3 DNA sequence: TGTGCCATCGTGACAGTTTGCCACCCGAGGGAGGGCTCCTATAATTCACCCCTCCACTTT. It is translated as CAIVTVCHPREGSYNSPLHF.

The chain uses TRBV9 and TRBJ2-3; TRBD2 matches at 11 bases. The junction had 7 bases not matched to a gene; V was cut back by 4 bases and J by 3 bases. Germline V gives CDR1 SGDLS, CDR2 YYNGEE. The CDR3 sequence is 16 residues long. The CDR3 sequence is CASSKVAGGKTDTQYF. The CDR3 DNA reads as TGTGCCAGCAGCAAGGTAGCGGGGGGGAAAACAGATACGCAGTATTTT. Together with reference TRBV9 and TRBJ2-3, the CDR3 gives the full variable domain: DSGVTQTPKHLITATGQRVTLRCSPRSGDLSVYWYQQSLDQGLQFLIQYYNGEERAKGNILERFSAQQFPDLHSELNLSSLELGDSALYFCASSKVAGGKTDTQYFGPGTRLTVL.

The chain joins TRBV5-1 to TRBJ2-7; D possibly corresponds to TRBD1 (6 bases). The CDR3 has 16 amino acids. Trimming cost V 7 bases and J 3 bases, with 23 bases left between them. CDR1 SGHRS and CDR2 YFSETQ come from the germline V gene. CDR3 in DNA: TGCGCCAGCGGCCTGACAGGCGGTGATCCGATCTACGAGCAGTACTTC. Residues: CASGLTGGDPIYEQYF.

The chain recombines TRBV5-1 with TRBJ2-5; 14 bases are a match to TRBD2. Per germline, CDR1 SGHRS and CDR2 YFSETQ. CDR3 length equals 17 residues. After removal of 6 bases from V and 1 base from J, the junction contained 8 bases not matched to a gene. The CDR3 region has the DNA TGCGCCAGCATCAGGGGGACTAGCGGGAGTGGCCAAGAGACCCAGTACTTC. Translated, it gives CASIRGTSGSGQETQYF.

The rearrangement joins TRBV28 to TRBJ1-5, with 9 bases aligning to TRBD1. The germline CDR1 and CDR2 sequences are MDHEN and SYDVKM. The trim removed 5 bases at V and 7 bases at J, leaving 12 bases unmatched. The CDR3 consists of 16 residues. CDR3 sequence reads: CASSLMGQGRVQPQHF. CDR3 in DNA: TGTGCCAGCAGTCTTATGGGACAGGGTCGGGTCCAGCCCCAGCATTTT.

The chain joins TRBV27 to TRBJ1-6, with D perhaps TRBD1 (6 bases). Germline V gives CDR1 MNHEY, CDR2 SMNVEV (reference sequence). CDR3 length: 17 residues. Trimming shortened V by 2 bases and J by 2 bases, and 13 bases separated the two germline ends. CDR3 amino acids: CASSLDFTGPYNSPLHF. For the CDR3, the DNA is TGTGCCAGCAGTTTAGACTTTACAGGGCCCTATAATTCACCCCTCCACTTT.

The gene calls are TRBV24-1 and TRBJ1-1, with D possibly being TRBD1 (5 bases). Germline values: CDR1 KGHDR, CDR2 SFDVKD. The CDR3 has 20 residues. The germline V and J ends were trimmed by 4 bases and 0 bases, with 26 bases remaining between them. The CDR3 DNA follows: TGTGCCACCAGTGACGTTCGGGAGAGCGGGGCTGCAACTTTGAACACTGAAGCTTTCTTT. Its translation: CATSDVRESGAATLNTEAFF.

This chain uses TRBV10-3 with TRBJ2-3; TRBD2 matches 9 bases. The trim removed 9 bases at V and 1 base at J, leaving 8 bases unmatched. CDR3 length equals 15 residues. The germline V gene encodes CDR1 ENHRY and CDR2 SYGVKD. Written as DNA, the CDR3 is TGTGCCATATTAGCGGGAGTGAAAGGCACAGATACGCAGTATTTT. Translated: CAILAGVKGTDTQYF.

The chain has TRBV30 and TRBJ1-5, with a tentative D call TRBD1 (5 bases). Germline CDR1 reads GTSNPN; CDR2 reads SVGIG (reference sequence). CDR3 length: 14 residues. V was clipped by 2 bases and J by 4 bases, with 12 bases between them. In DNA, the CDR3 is TGTGCCTGGAGTCCGACAGTCCCTAATCAGCCCCAGCATTTT. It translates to CAWSPTVPNQPQHF.

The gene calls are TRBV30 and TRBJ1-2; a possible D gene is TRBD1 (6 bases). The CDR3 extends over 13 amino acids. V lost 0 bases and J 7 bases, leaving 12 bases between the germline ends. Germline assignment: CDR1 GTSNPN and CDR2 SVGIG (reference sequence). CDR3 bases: TGTGCCTGGAGTGTAGCAGGGGCCGGTGGCTACACCTTC. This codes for CAWSVAGAGGYTF.

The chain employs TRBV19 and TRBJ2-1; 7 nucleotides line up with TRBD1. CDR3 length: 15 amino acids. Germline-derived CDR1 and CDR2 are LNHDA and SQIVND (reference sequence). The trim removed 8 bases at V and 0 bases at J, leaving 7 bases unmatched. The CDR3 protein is CASRPTGSSYNEQFF. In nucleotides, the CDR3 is TGTGCCAGTCGCCCGACAGGGAGCTCCTACAATGAGCAGTTCTTC.

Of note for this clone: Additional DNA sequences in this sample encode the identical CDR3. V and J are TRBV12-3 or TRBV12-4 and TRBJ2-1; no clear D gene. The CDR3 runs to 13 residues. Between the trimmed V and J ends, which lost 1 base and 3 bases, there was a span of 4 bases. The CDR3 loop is CASSLGSYNEQFF. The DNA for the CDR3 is TGTGCCAGCAGTTTAGGTAGCTACAATGAGCAGTTCTTC.

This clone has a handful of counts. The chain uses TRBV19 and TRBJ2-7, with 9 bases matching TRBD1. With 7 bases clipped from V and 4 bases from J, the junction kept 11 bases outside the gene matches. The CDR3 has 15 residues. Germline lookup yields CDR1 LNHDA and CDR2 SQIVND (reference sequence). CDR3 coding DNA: TGTGCCAGTACCGCCGGGACAGGGCCAGTATACGAGCAGTACTTC. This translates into CASTAGTGPVYEQYF. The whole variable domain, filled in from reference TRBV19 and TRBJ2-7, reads DGGITQSPKYLFRKEGQNVTLSCEQNLNHDAMYWYRQDPGQGLRLIYYSQIVNDFQKGDIAEGYSVSREKKESFPLTVTSAQKNPTAFYLCASTAGTGPVYEQYFGPGTRLTVT.